A single sample gave rise to the 32 T cell receptor beta chains below, sequenced in a study of CD8 T cells in ankylosing spondylitis. What these receptors recognize is not known. Findings and limits, study-wide: Several highly homologous variants formed a TCR beta motif that appeared characteristic of ankylosing spondylitis blood.

TCRdb processed the 5' RACE reads anew with MiXCR; each CDR3 protein has one entry. The table shows around 490,000 distinct CDR3 sequences, with 5.3% occurring only once. Sequencing input: blood, either unsorted or a sorted T cell fraction (not recorded which). The receptors originated from a male donor with ankylosing spondylitis.

The chain uses TRBV6-6 and TRBJ1-2, with D tentatively TRBD1 (5 bases). The V end was cut by 6 bases, the J end by 5 bases, with 10 bases between. From germline, CDR1 is MNHNY and CDR2 SVGAGI (reference sequence). The CDR3 sequence is 12 residues long. The CDR3 DNA reads TGTGCCAGCAGCGACGGGGGGTATGGCTACACCTTC. Translation gives CASSDGGYGYTF.

The rearrangement joins TRBV5-1 to TRBJ2-3; D is possibly TRBD2 (6 bases). V shed 1 base and J shed 0 bases, with 12 bases lying between them. Germline V gives CDR1 SGHRS, CDR2 YFSETQ. The CDR3 sequence is 16 residues long. CDR3 protein: CASSLPLEGSTDTQYF. The CDR3 nucleotides are TGCGCCAGCAGCTTGCCTCTGGAGGGGAGCACAGATACGCAGTATTTT.

In this sample, this clonotype turned up a few times. The rearrangement links TRBV18 to TRBJ2-7; D gene unclear. Germline V CDR1 and CDR2: KGHSH, LQKENI. Trimming stripped 2 bases from V and 1 base from J, with 6 bases between. The CDR3 is 13 amino acids. This CDR3 is CASSPSSSYEQYF. The CDR3 bases are TGTGCCAGCTCACCATCAAGTTCCTACGAGCAGTACTTC.

In this sample, this clonotype turned up many times. The V gene is TRBV12-3 or TRBV12-4, the J gene TRBJ2-1; possible D gene TRBD1, 6 bases. This CDR3 has 14 amino acids. V shed 6 bases and J shed 1 base, with 10 bases lying between them. The CDR3 spells CASSHDRSYNEQFF. The CDR3 nucleotides are TGTGCCAGCAGCCACGACAGGTCCTACAATGAGCAGTTCTTC.

This clonotype was seen repeatedly, ten times or more. This chain links TRBV12-3 or TRBV12-4 with TRBJ1-2, with D tentatively TRBD1 (6 bases). The CDR3 contains 13 residues. V gave up 2 bases and J gave up 13 bases, with 17 bases separating them. Here the CDR3 reads CASSLKRPGDFTF. The CDR3 DNA reads TGTGCCAGCAGTTTAAAGAGGCCAGGGGATTTCACCTTC.

This clonotype has just a few counts. This chain joins TRBV18 and TRBJ1-1, with D uncertain. CDR1 is KGHSH, CDR2 LQKENI, per germline. Trimming pared 2 bases from V and 0 bases from J, leaving 13 bases between. The CDR3 contains 16 residues. The DNA for the CDR3 is TGTGCCAGCTCACCAAGCACTAATACTTTGAACACTGAAGCTTTCTTT. Translating it yields CASSPSTNTLNTEAFF.

About this clonotype: With a much larger clone just one base away, this may be a read error. J is TRBJ1-1 and V is TRBV3-1; D is perhaps TRBD1 (6 bases). CDR3 length: 17 amino acids. CDR1 and CDR2 (germline): LGHDT, YNNKEL (reference sequence). The CDR3 sequence is CASSFTGIRTENTEALF. The CDR3 DNA reads as TGTGCCAGCAGCTTTACCGGAATACGGACAGAAAACACTGAAGCTCTCTTT.

The gene calls are TRBV7-8 and TRBJ2-1, with D uncertain. CDR3 length: 15 residues. Per germline, CDR1 SGHVS and CDR2 FQNEAQ. The V gene lost 3 bases and the J gene lost 5 bases, with 14 bases spanning the gap. CDR3 protein: CASSLEANPHNEQFF. The DNA for the CDR3 is TGTGCCAGCAGCTTGGAAGCGAATCCTCACAATGAGCAGTTCTTC.

This clonotype was detected many times. This rearrangement joins TRBV11-1 to TRBJ1-1; perhaps TRBD1 as D (6 bases). Looked up from germline, CDR1 is SGHAT and CDR2 is FQDESV (reference sequence). V was shortened by 5 bases and J by 5 bases, with 30 bases between the two germline ends. CDR3 length equals 19 residues. The CDR3 region is CASSPIATYGGRIGTEAFF. CDR3 DNA: TGTGCCAGCAGCCCTATCGCCACTTACGGGGGGCGGATTGGGACTGAAGCTTTCTTT.

The sample holds many counts of this clonotype. This sequence joins TRBV25-1 and TRBJ2-1; D ambiguous. The CDR3 is made up of 17 amino acids. Trimming removed 7 bases from V and 0 bases from J, with 19 bases in between. Looked up from germline, CDR1 is MGHDK and CDR2 is SYGVNS. CDR3 in DNA: TGTGCCAGCACCGGATACGAGCGAGCCAGCTCCTACAATGAGCAGTTCTTC. This gives the protein CASTGYERASSYNEQFF.

This clonotype was seen repeatedly, ten times or more. As DNA, the CDR3 is TGTGCCAGCAGTTTAAAGCCGGAAGCGAGTGAGCAGTTCTTC. Protein product: CASSLKPEASEQFF. The chain has TRBV12-3 or TRBV12-4 and TRBJ2-1; no reliable D call. The CDR3 totals 14 residues. V was shortened by 2 bases and J by 9 bases, with 14 bases between the two germline ends.

This clonotype has a count of ten or more. The chain recombines TRBV4-3 with TRBJ1-2, with a possible D match to TRBD1 (6 bases). This CDR3 has 15 amino acids. In germline, CDR1 is LGHNA, CDR2 YSLEER. Trimming removed 3 bases at V and 3 bases at J, with 14 bases between. CDR3 region: CASSQELPGDYGYTF. CDR3 nucleotide sequence: TGCGCCAGCAGCCAGGAGCTTCCAGGGGACTATGGCTACACCTTC.

The V and J genes are TRBV5-5 and TRBJ2-2, with D uncertain. The CDR3 spans 15 residues. V was pared by 4 bases and J by 7 bases, with 17 bases between. In germline, CDR1 is SGHKS, CDR2 YYEKEE (reference sequence). CDR3 protein: CASSPGHFGHGELFF. As DNA, the CDR3 is TGTGCCAGCAGCCCTGGGCACTTCGGGCACGGGGAGCTGTTTTTT.

This clonotype was detected ten times or more. The chain recombines TRBV27 with TRBJ2-7; D possibly corresponds to TRBD1 (5 bases). The V end lost 6 bases, the J end lost 8 bases, and 14 bases lay between the germline ends. CDR1 is MNHEY and CDR2 is SMNVEV in the germline V gene (reference sequence). This CDR3 comprises 12 residues. In nucleotides, the CDR3 is TGTGCCAGCAGCCTCCCGGCAGGGAAGCAGTACTTC. Residues: CASSLPAGKQYF.

This clonotype was seen repeatedly, ten times or more. The chain couples TRBV7-9 to TRBJ1-3, with D unclear. Germline V gives CDR1 SEHNR, CDR2 FQNEAQ (reference sequence). Trimming took 8 bases from V and 0 from J, leaving 17 bases between them. This CDR3 region has 16 residues. CDR3 sequence: CASPGPGSYSGNTIYF. For the CDR3, the DNA is TGTGCCAGCCCCGGACCGGGATCTTACTCTGGAAACACCATATATTTT. The full variable domain, completed using reference TRBV7-9 and TRBJ1-3, is DTGVSQNPRHKITKRGQNVTFRCDPISEHNRLYWYRQTLGQGPEFLTYFQNEAQLEKSRLLSDRFSAERPKGSFSTLEIQRTEQGDSAMYLCASPGPGSYSGNTIYFGEGSWLTVV.

This clonotype was counted many times. This chain links TRBV7-2 with TRBJ1-2, with TRBD1 matching 10 bases. The germline CDR1 and CDR2 sequences are SGHTA and FQGNSA. Trimming cost V 5 bases and J 8 bases; bases outside gene matches: 17. The CDR3 has 17 amino acids. The CDR3 bases are TGTGCCAGCAGCCTCACCCTCTTAAGACAGGGGGCTAAAGGCTACACCTTC. This gives the protein CASSLTLLRQGAKGYTF. The full variable domain, its missing parts supplied by reference TRBV7-2 and TRBJ1-2, is GAGVSQSPSNKVTEKGKDVELRCDPISGHTALYWYRQSLGQGLEFLIYFQGNSAPDKSGLPSDRFSAERTGGSVSTLTIQRTQQEDSAVYLCASSLTLLRQGAKGYTFGSGTRLTVV.

In its sample, this clonotype was seen many times. This chain connects TRBV3-1 to TRBJ1-2; D remains ambiguous. Germline CDR1 reads LGHDT; CDR2 reads YNNKEL (reference sequence). The CDR3 loop spans 13 amino acids. V was cut by 3 bases and J by 6 bases, with 11 bases left in between. The CDR3 spells CASSHRAEDGYTF. The DNA of the CDR3 is TGTGCCAGCAGCCACCGGGCGGAGGATGGCTACACCTTC.

This clonotype was observed at least ten times. The V and J genes are TRBV7-2 and TRBJ2-5, with D perhaps matching TRBD1 (6 bases). The CDR3 loop spans 13 amino acids. Trimming pared 0 bases from V and 7 bases from J, leaving 9 bases between. Per germline, CDR1 SGHTA and CDR2 FQGNSA. The CDR3, as DNA: TGTGCCAGCAGCTTAGCGACAGGCGGGACCCAGTACTTC. Its protein product is CASSLATGGTQYF.

This clonotype was recorded at least ten times. V is TRBV5-5 and J is TRBJ1-2; 7 positions match TRBD1. The CDR3 totals 14 residues. Losses at the gene ends were 5 bases for V and 4 bases for J; bases not matched to a gene: 8. Germline assignment: CDR1 SGHKS and CDR2 YYEKEE (reference sequence). CDR3 sequence reads: CASSSDRAGYGYTF. CDR3 in DNA: TGTGCCAGCAGTTCCGACAGGGCGGGCTATGGCTACACCTTC.

In this sample, this clonotype turned up many times. The chain carries TRBV6-5 and TRBJ1-1; maybe TRBD1 (5 bases). The germline V gene has CDR1 MNHEY and CDR2 SVGAGI. The CDR3 consists of 12 residues. Trimming took 6 bases from V and 4 from J, leaving 9 bases between them. DNA of the CDR3: TGTGCCAGCAGCCCCGGGACCACTGAAGCTTTCTTT. Amino acid sequence: CASSPGTTEAFF.

This clonotype was counted at least ten times. This chain connects TRBV20-1 to TRBJ2-3, with 7 bases lining up with TRBD2. V was pared by 6 bases and J by 5 bases, with 11 bases of the junction left unmatched. Germline CDR1 DFQATT, CDR2 SNEGSKA (reference sequence). CDR3 length equals 14 residues. Here the CDR3 reads CSAASGPMGDTQYF. The CDR3, as DNA: TGCAGTGCCGCTAGCGGTCCCATGGGAGATACGCAGTATTTT.

The chain employs TRBV5-4 and TRBJ2-5; TRBD2 agrees at 8 bases. Germline CDR1 and CDR2: SGHNT and YYREEE (reference sequence). There are 15 residues in the CDR3. The V gene end was trimmed by 1 base and the J gene end by 5 bases; junction bases not matched to a gene: 7. The CDR3 sequence is CASSLTRGGGETQYF. CDR3 coding DNA: TGTGCCAGCAGCTTGACCCGGGGGGGCGGGGAGACCCAGTACTTC.

This clonotype came up many times. J is TRBJ2-5 and V is TRBV9; a possible D gene is TRBD1 (5 bases). The ends were cut back, 2 bases at V and 1 base at J, with 9 bases in the middle. This CDR3 spans 14 amino acids. Germline V lookup: CDR1 SGDLS, CDR2 YYNGEE. The CDR3 is CASSVQGSQETQYF. The CDR3 nucleotides read TGTGCCAGCAGCGTTCAGGGCTCCCAAGAGACCCAGTACTTC.

There are a few counts of this clonotype. This chain connects TRBV28 to TRBJ2-5, with D uncertain. V lost 6 bases to trimming and J lost 7 bases, with 9 bases between them. The CDR3 sequence is 11 residues long. The V gene's germline CDR1 is MDHEN and CDR2 SYDVKM. DNA of the CDR3: TGTGCCAGCAGAGGGTATGGGACCCAGTACTTC. Its translation is CASRGYGTQYF.

This clonotype was detected ten times or more. This chain connects TRBV7-2 to TRBJ2-7; D is unresolved. V lost 3 bases and J lost 6, with 15 bases in between. Germline V gene lookup returns CDR1 SGHTA and CDR2 FQGNSA. This CDR3 contains 14 residues. The CDR3 DNA is TGTGCCAGCAGCTTTTCCAGTGCCGTCGCCGAGCAGTACTTC. The encoded protein is CASSFSSAVAEQYF.

The sample holds many counts of this clonotype. The chain employs TRBV20-1 and TRBJ2-2; 8 bases are shared with TRBD1. Germline trimming cut 0 bases from V and 1 base from J; bases unmatched to any gene: 10. This CDR3 contains 18 residues. CDR1 and CDR2 from the germline V gene are DFQATT and SNEGSKA (reference sequence). CDR3: CSARDAVGGTGNTGELFF. CDR3 nucleotides: TGCAGTGCTAGAGATGCGGTGGGTGGGACAGGGAACACCGGGGAGCTGTTTTTT.

The V call is TRBV6-5, the J call TRBJ2-2; 9 bases are a match to TRBD2. CDR1 MNHEY and CDR2 SVGAGI come from the germline V gene. CDR3 length: 17 amino acids. The V and J ends lost 2 bases and 6 bases, in that order; junction bases with no gene match: 10. The CDR3 region has the DNA TGTGCCAGCAGTTACCCCCCCTGGCGGGAGGGCCCCGGGGAGCTGTTTTTT. Translated, it gives CASSYPPWREGPGELFF.

This clonotype was seen at least ten times. The V call is TRBV5-5, the J call TRBJ1-5; D is unresolved. CDR3 length: 15 residues. The germline V gene has CDR1 SGHKS and CDR2 YYEKEE (reference sequence). The V end was cut by 0 bases, the J end by 7 bases, with 14 bases between. This CDR3 is CASSLAYQLGQPQHF. The CDR3 nucleotides read TGTGCCAGCAGCTTGGCGTATCAGTTAGGGCAGCCCCAGCATTTT.

This clonotype was seen ten or more times. The gene calls are TRBV7-6 and TRBJ2-1; tentatively, D is TRBD1 (6 bases). The CDR3 is made up of 13 amino acids. Trimming left V 3 bases short and J 7 bases short, with 10 bases between. The V gene's germline CDR1 is SGHVS and CDR2 FNYEAQ. CDR3 residues: CASSFRGSNEQFF. The CDR3 region has the DNA TGTGCCAGCAGCTTCAGGGGCAGTAATGAGCAGTTCTTC.

Remarks on this clonotype: A single base separates this from a much larger clone, so it may be a read error. This sequence joins TRBV28 and TRBJ2-5; D remains unclear. Germline V gives CDR1 MDHEN, CDR2 SYDVKM. This CDR3 spans 13 amino acids. The chain's CDR3 is CASIPPTAETEYF. DNA for the CDR3: TGTGCCAGCATTCCCCCAACCGCAGAGACCGAGTACTTC.

This clonotype was detected many times. The chain joins TRBV3-1 to TRBJ1-2, with 8 positions matching TRBD1. Germline values: CDR1 LGHDT, CDR2 YNNKEL (reference sequence). There are 12 residues in the CDR3. J was trimmed by 6 bases and V by 3 bases; bases with no gene match: 0. CDR3 sequence reads: CASSQTGDGYTF. In DNA form, the CDR3 reads TGTGCCAGCAGCCAGACAGGGGATGGCTACACCTTC.

On this clonotype itself: Since a much larger clone is just one base distant, this may be a read error. This sequence joins TRBV29-1 and TRBJ2-5, with D tentatively TRBD1 (5 bases). Germline assignment: CDR1 SQVTM and CDR2 ANQGSEA. CDR3 length equals 14 residues. CDR3 sequence: CSAKGRVYQGTQYF. The CDR3 DNA follows: TGCAGCGCCAAAGGCAGGGTGTACCAAGGGACCCAGTACTTC.